A single T cell receptor (beta chain) is shown here with its context. Its antigen remains unknown. Regarding donors, all were healthy bone marrow donors. Both 60 Vbeta primers and 13 Jbeta primers went into the PCR. Assay used: immunoSEQ multiplex PCR; TCRdb lists only in-frame clones, some missing. This sample has roughly 200,000 clones, with approximately 80% found just once. The record originates from a study of cytomegalovirus exposure and HLA in healthy donors. Whole-study context: Roughly 180 million T cells yielded some 100 million unique TCR beta sequences, as an earlier analysis found. Study findings and constraints: With further analysis later on, most CMV-associated TCR beta chains appeared HLA-restricted. In vitro work confirmed that a few CMV-associated chains recognize CMV antigens.

Germline trimming cut 0 bases from V and 1 base from J; bases unmatched to any gene: 13. Germline V gene data show CDR1 as SGHVS and CDR2 as FNYEAQ. The CDR3 is made up of 20 amino acids. The chain joins TRBV7-6 to TRBJ2-5; 11 bases are a match to TRBD2. The sample comprised PBMCs. The receptor comes from a man aged 30 to 45 in good health and CMV-seronegative. The CDR3 nucleotides are TGTGCCAGCAGCTTAGCTTTACGACTAGCGGGACGGTCCGCCCAAGAGACCCAGTACTTC. Its translation: CASSLALRLAGRSAQETQYF.